This T cell receptor beta chain was found in a study of post-analysis software for immune sequencing data (dated by TCRdb to 2015 to 2017). Background for the entire study: The recorded disease courses included relapsing-remitting, secondary progressive and progressive-relapsing multiple sclerosis, and some patients had no subtype annotation. The multiple sclerosis patient repertoires were compared with 10 to 12 previously published healthy control repertoires from donors aged about 6 to 26 years. A subset of samples was prepared in parallel using single-end sample barcoding, then pooled and co-amplified after Illumina adapter ligation. Overall study results and their limits: The control group was slightly older than the multiple sclerosis patient group. Multiple sclerosis patients had significantly lower normalized Chao1 diversity than controls, a result that suggests substantial peripheral T-cell clonal expansion. When samples were clustered directly using the F measure, samples prepared in the same batch co-clustered strongly, which prompted a batch-effect correction.

The library was made by PCR. Sequencing used an Illumina HiSeq 2500. To reduce PCR and sequencing biases, unique molecular identifiers were built into the TCR beta cDNA libraries. Per 1 to 10 million input T cells, approximately 500,000 cDNA molecules were obtained, such that each molecule approximated one T cell. The same protocol used for the earlier healthy control dataset was applied to prepare and sequence the patient libraries. Samples belonging to the same batch were prepared together, multiplexed and sequenced on a shared HiSeq lane. Per the source publication's procedure: MIGEC was used to process the raw barcoded reads, and molecular identifier groups with only a single read were discarded before consensus assembly and CDR3 extraction. Clonotype tables were post-analysed with VDJtools, and diversity was normalized by down-sampling all datasets to the smallest sample size. To correct batch-related cross-sample contamination, repertoire overlap clustering matched CDR3 amino acid sequences but not nucleotide sequences. The public reads were reprocessed in TCRdb via fastp at Q25 and MiXCR, keeping in-frame beta chains. All rows with the same CDR3 protein become a single entry with the most common DNA and genes. These V and J calls rely on TCRdb rather than the paper's analysis. This sample is represented by roughly 400,000 distinct CDR3 sequences; 30% to 40% of them were singletons. 6.5% to 8% of the sample comes from the top ten.

This clonotype was observed a few times. Its antigen specificity is not known. Qualities for individual bases were not recorded, and no much larger clone is one base off. TCR beta repertoires were profiled from peripheral blood of roughly 13 young patients with multiple sclerosis to demonstrate the VDJtools post-analysis software. Multiple sclerosis patients were children and adolescents aged about 6 to 17 years. The receptor comes from a girl aged 2-10 years with multiple sclerosis. Specimen: blood.

CDR3 region: CSGRRDRLGEQYF. The DNA sequence reads TGCAGTGGTCGTCGGGACAGGTTAGGCGAGCAGTACTTC. In this chain, TRBV20-1 is recombined with TRBJ2-7, with 8 bases in between that match TRBD1. From the germline V gene (reference sequence), CDR1 is DFQATT and CDR2 is SNEGSKA. Inclusive of the bounding cysteine and phenylalanine, the CDR3 is 13 residues long. Only the CDR3 part of the read is kept: 39 bases, read in frame from the first base. Trimming removed 7 bases from V and 6 bases from J; the gene matches leave 11 bases unexplained.